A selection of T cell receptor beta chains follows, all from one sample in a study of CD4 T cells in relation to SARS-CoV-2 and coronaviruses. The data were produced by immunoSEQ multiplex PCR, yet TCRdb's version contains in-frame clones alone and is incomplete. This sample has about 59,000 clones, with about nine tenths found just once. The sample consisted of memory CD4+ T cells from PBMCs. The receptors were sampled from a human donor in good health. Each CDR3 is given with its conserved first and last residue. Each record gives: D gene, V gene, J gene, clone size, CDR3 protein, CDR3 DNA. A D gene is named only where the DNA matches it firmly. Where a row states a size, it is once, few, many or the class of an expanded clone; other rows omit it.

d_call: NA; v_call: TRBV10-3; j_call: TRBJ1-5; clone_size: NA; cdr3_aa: CASGQGVYQPQHF; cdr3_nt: TGTGCCTCGGGCCAGGGTGTATATCAGCCCCAGCATTTT
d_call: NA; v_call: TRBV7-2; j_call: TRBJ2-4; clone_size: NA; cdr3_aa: CASSLGGLLTNIQYF; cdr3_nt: TGTGCCAGCAGCTTAGGGGGCCTTCTCACAAACATTCAGTACTTC
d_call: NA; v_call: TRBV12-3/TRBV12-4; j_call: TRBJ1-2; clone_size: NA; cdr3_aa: CASSLDSGYGYTF; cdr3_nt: TGTGCCAGCAGTTTAGACAGCGGGTATGGCTACACCTTC
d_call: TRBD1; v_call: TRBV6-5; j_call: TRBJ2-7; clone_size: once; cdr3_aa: CASIPRQGWNEQYF; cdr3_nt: TGTGCCAGCATTCCAAGACAGGGGTGGAACGAGCAGTACTTC
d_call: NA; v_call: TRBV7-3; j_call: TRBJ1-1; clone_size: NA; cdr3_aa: CASSSQANTEAFF; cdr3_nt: TGTGCCAGCAGCTCACAGGCGAACACTGAAGCTTTCTTT
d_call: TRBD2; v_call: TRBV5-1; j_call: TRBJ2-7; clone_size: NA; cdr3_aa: CASSRGSGIRYEQYF; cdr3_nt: TGCGCCAGCAGCCGGGGAAGCGGGATTCGCTACGAGCAGTACTTC
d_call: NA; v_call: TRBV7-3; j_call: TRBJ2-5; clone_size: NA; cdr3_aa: CASSTTGGTQYF; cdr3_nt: TGTGCCAGCAGCACCACCGGGGGGACCCAGTACTTC
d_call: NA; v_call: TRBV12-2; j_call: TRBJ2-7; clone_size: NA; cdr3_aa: CASRFSVKSQGATYEQYF; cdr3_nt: TGTGCAAGTCGCTTTTCTGTCAAGTCACAGGGCGCTACCTACGAGCAGTACTTC
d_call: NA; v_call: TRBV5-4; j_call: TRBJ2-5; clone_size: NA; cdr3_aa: CASHQGNLLQETQYF; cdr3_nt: TGTGCCAGTCACCAGGGTAACCTACTCCAAGAGACCCAGTACTTC
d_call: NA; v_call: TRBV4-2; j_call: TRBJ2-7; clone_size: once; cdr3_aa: CASSQAAGAYEQYF; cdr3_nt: TGTGCCAGCAGCCAAGCGGCGGGTGCCTACGAGCAGTACTTC
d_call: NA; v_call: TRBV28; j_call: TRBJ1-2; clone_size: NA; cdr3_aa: CASSGAGSRTYGYTF; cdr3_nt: TGTGCCAGTTCCGGGGCCGGGAGTAGGACCTATGGCTACACCTTC
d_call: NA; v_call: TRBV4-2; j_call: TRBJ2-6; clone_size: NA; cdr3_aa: CASSPLGGRGTAGANVLTF; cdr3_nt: TGTGCCAGCAGCCCCCTGGGGGGCCGCGGGACAGCCGGGGCCAACGTCCTGACTTTC
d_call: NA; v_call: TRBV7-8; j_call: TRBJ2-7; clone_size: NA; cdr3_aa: CASSLEGVYEQYF; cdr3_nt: TGTGCCAGCAGCTTAGAGGGGGTCTACGAGCAGTACTTC
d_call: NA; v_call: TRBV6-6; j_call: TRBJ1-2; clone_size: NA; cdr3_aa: CASSGPAGGYTF; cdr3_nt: TGTGCCAGCAGCGGCCCGGCAGGTGGCTACACCTTC
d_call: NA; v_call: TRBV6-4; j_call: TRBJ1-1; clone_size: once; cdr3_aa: CASSGTSGGKAFF; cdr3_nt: TGTGCCAGCAGTGGGACTTCAGGCGGGAAGGCTTTCTTT
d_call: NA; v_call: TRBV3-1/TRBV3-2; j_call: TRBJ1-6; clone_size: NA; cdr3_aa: CASSQDGGGSPLHF; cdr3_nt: TGTGCCAGCAGCCAAGACGGGGGTGGGTCACCCCTCCACTTT
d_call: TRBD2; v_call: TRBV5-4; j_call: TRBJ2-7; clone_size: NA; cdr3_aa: CASSLAASGTYEQYF; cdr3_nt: TGTGCCAGCAGCTTGGCCGCCAGCGGGACCTACGAGCAGTACTTC
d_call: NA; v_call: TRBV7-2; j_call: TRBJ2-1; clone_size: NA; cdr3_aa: CASSLGGSGYNEQFF; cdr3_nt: TGTGCCAGCAGCTTAGGGGGGTCAGGGTACAATGAGCAGTTCTTC
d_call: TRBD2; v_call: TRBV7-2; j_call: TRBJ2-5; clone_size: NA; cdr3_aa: CASSGGLAGDFETQYF; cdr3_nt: TGTGCCAGCAGCGGGGGACTAGCGGGAGACTTCGAGACCCAGTACTTC
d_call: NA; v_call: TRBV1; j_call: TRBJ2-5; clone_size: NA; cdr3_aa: CTSSPSEAAVQETQYF; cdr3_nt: TGCACCAGCAGCCCATCAGAGGCAGCTGTACAAGAGACCCAGTACTTC
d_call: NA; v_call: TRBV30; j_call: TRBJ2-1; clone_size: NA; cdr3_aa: CAWTRTDLGGEQFF; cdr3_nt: TGTGCCTGGACCCGGACTGACTTGGGGGGTGAGCAGTTCTTC
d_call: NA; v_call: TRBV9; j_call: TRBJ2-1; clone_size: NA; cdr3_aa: CASSGTGGRGNEQFF; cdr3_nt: TGTGCCAGCAGTGGGACCGGCGGTAGAGGGAATGAGCAGTTCTTC